The source of this T cell receptor (beta chain) is a study of graft-versus-host responses after intestinal transplantation. Measured with immunoSEQ multiplex PCR; TCRdb has only the in-frame clones, and not every one. The table includes roughly 100,000 clones, roughly 87% detected once. Study outcomes and limitations: Some GvH clones were seen earlier in gut or blood, suggesting intestinal origin.

Trimming pared 4 bases from V and 7 bases from J, leaving 13 bases between. The germline V gene encodes CDR1 SEHNR and CDR2 FQNEAQ (reference sequence). This CDR3 spans 13 amino acids. As for this clone: What it binds is unknown.

The receptor's source is a human donor who received an intestinal transplant. The material sequenced was unstimulated CD4+ T cells sorted from spleen or lymph node cells, taken before intestinal transplant. The chain employs TRBV7-9 and TRBJ1-2; TRBD1 is a possible D gene (6 bases). The CDR3 DNA sequence: TGTGCCAGCAGCTACTCAGGGGTCAGTGGCTACACCTTC. This sequence encodes CASSYSGVSGYTF.